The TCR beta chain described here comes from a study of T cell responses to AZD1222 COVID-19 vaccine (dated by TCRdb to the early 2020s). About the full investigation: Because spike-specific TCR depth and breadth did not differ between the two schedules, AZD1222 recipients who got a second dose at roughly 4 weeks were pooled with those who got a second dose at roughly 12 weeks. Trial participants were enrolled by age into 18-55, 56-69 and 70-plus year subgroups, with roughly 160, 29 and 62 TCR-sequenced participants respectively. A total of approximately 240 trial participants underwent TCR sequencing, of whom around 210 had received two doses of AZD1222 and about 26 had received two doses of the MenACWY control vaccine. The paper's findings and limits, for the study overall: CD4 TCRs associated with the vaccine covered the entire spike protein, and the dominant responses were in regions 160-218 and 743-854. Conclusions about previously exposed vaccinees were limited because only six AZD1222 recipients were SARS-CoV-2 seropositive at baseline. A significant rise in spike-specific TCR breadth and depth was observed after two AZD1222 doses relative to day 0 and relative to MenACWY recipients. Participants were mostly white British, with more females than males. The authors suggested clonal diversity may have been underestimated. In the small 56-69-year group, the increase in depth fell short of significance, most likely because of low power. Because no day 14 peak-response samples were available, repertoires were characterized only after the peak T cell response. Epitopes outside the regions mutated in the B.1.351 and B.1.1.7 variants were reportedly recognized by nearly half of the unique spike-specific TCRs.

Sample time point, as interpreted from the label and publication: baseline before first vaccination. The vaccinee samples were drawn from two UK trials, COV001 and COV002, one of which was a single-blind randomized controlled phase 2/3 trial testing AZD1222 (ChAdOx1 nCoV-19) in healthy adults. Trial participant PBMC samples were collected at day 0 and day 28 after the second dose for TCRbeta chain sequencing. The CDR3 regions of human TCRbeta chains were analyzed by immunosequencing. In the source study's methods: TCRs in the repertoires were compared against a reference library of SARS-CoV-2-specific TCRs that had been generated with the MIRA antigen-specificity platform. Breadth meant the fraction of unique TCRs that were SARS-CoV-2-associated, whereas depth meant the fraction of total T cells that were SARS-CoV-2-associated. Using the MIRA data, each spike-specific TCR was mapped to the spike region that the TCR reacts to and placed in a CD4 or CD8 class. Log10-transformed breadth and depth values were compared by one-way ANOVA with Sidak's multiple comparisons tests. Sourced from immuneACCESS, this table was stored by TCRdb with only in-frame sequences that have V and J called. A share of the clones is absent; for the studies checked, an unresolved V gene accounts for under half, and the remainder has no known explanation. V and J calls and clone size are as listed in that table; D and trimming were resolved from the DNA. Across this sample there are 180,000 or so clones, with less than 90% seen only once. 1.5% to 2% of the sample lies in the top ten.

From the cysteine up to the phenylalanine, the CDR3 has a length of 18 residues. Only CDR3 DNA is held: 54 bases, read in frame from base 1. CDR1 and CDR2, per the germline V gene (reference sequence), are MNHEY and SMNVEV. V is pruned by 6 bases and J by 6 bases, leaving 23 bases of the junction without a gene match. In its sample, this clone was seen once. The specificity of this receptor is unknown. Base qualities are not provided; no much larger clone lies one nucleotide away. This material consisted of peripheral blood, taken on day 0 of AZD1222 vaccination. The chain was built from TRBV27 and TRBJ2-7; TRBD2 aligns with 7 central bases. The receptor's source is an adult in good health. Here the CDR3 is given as CASSQRQNSGSFATEQYF. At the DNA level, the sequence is TGTGCCAGCAGCCAAAGACAGAATAGCGGGTCATTCGCGACCGAGCAGTACTTC.